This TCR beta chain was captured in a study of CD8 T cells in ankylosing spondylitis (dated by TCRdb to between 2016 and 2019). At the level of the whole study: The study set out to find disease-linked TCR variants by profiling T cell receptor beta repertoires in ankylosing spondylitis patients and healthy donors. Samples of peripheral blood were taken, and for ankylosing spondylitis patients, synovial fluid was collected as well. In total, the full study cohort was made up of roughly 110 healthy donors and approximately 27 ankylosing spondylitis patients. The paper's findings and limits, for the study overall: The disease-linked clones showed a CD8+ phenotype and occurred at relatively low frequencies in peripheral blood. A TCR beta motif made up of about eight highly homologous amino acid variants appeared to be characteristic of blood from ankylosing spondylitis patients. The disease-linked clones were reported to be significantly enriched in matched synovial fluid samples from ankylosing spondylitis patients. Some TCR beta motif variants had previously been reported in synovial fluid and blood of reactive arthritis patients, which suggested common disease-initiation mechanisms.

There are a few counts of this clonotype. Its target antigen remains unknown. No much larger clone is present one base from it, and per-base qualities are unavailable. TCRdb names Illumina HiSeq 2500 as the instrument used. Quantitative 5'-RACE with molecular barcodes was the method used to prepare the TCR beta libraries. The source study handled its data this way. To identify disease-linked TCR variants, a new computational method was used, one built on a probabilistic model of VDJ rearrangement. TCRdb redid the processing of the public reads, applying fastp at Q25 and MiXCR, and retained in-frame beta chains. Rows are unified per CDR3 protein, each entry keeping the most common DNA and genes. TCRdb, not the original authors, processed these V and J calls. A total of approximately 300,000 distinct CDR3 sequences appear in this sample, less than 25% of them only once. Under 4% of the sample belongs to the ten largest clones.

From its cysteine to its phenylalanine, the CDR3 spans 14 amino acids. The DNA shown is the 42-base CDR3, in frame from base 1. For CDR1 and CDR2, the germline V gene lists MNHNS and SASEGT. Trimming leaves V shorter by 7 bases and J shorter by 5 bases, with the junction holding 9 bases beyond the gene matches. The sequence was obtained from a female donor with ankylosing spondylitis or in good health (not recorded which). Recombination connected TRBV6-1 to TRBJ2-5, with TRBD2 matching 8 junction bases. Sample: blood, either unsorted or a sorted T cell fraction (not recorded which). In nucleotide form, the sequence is TGTGCCAGCACTAGCGGGCAAGGGGGGGAGACCCAGTACTTC. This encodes CASTSGQGGETQYF.